This T cell receptor (beta chain) comes out of a study of blood T cell repertoires in COVID-19. Study in general: Collection of acute and convalescent COVID-19 samples took place in the United States, Italy and Spain.

Study processing details: Estimates of nucleated cell counts were drawn from the amplification of reference gene primers. Measured with immunoSEQ multiplex PCR; TCRdb has only the in-frame clones, and not every one. V, J and clone size are taken as reported in that table, and D and trimming were inferred from the DNA itself. The table records about 230,000 clones, under 90% of them present only once. Seattle enrolled patients during active infection and tracked them longitudinally. The CDR3 spans 13 residues. V was pared by 11 bases and J by 4 bases, with 17 bases between. The germline V gene has CDR1 SNHLY and CDR2 FYNNEI. This clone was picked up one time.

The gene calls are TRBV2 and TRBJ1-1; maybe TRBD1 (5 bases). The origin of this receptor is a man aged 50 to 59 with COVID-19, enrolled during active disease. The sequencing input was peripheral blood. The DNA of the CDR3 is TGTGCCGTCCGGGGCGGGGTGGGCACTGAAGCTTTCTTT. Translation gives CAVRGGVGTEAFF.